What follows are 9 T cell receptor beta chains derived from one specimen sequenced in a study of blood T cell repertoires in COVID-19. Method: immunoSEQ multiplex PCR; TCRdb's copy keeps in-frame clones and lacks some. This sample yields 180,000 or so clones, of which roughly four fifths are seen a single time; approximately 2.4% belongs to the top ten. Material: peripheral blood. Source of these receptors: a human donor with acute or convalescent COVID-19. The donor label of this sample is uncertain.

This chain links TRBV7-9 with TRBJ1-4; 7 positions agree with TRBD1. The germline V gene encodes CDR1 SEHNR and CDR2 FQNEAQ (reference sequence). This CDR3 region has 18 residues. The ends lost 3 bases at V and 3 bases at J; junction bases unmatched: 13. The CDR3 here is CASSFLVGRQGANEKLFF. CDR3 coding DNA: TGTGCCAGCAGCTTCTTGGTGGGTCGGCAGGGGGCTAATGAAAAACTGTTTTTT.

The chain combines TRBV2 with TRBJ2-2; 8 bases line up with TRBD1. Germline loops: CDR1 SNHLY, CDR2 FYNNEI. The CDR3 length is 14 residues. The V gene end was trimmed by 7 bases and the J gene end by 3 bases; junction bases not matched to a gene: 4. CDR3 loop: CASMAGGYTGELFF. The CDR3 region has the DNA TGTGCCAGCATGGCAGGGGGCTACACCGGGGAGCTGTTTTTT.

The chain recombines TRBV6-5 with TRBJ2-7; 8 bases are shared with TRBD1. CDR3 length: 15 amino acids. The V segment lost 6 bases and the J segment 5 bases; nucleotides outside the gene matches: 12. The germline CDR1 and CDR2 sequences are MNHEY and SVGAGI. The CDR3 DNA is TGTGCCAGCAGGCAGAGGGTCGGCAGGGGGCACGAGCAGTACTTC. This gives the protein CASRQRVGRGHEQYF.

The sample holds a few counts of this clone. V gene TRBV7-2 combines with J gene TRBJ1-3; weak D call: TRBD1 (5 bases). V was shortened by 1 base and J by 4 bases, with 14 bases between the two germline ends. This CDR3 has 16 residues. Germline lookup yields CDR1 SGHTA and CDR2 FQGNSA. The CDR3 protein is CASSLDRGGLGNTIYF. DNA for the CDR3: TGTGCCAGCAGCTTAGATAGGGGAGGACTAGGAAACACCATATATTTT.

This sequence joins TRBV30 and TRBJ1-3, with D unclear. The CDR3 totals 15 residues. Trimming took off 1 base at V and 3 bases at J, with 13 bases between the two ends. Germline V gives CDR1 GTSNPN, CDR2 SVGIG (reference sequence). The CDR3 DNA follows: TGTGCCTGGAGTGCCTCCGCGAGAAGTGGAAACACCATATATTTT. Its protein is CAWSASARSGNTIYF.

CDR3 sequence: CASKEGKENSPLHF. Here the CDR3 DNA reads TGCGCCAGCAAAGAGGGAAAAGAGAATTCACCCCTCCACTTT. This rearrangement joins TRBV5-1 to TRBJ1-6, with unresolved D. Germline CDR1 and CDR2: SGHRS and YFSETQ. V shed 6 bases and J shed 7 bases, with 14 bases lying between them. The CDR3 has 14 residues.

The V call is TRBV30, the J call TRBJ2-7; 7 nucleotides match TRBD1. V shed 0 bases, J shed 3 bases, and the junction held 2 bases outside the gene matches. Germline loops: CDR1 GTSNPN, CDR2 SVGIG (reference sequence). The CDR3 is made up of 13 amino acids. In DNA, the CDR3 is TGTGCCTGGAGTGTCTCAGGGGGCTACGAGCAGTACTTC. Protein product: CAWSVSGGYEQYF.

The chain is built from TRBV12-3 or TRBV12-4 and TRBJ1-1; D gene unclear. This CDR3 has 12 amino acids. Trimming removed 8 bases at V and 0 bases at J, with 7 bases between. The CDR3 loop is CASQTVNTEAFF. The CDR3 coding sequence is TGTGCCAGCCAAACAGTGAACACTGAAGCTTTCTTT.

The CDR3 coding sequence is TGCGCCAGCAGTGTGGGAGTTCGGGGTGAGCAGTTCTTC. Translation gives CASSVGVRGEQFF. The chain links TRBV10-2 to TRBJ2-1; the D gene is possibly TRBD2 (5 bases). V lost 4 bases and J 9 bases, leaving 13 bases between the germline ends. This CDR3 has 13 amino acids. CDR1 is WSHSY, CDR2 SAAADI, per germline.